The 17 T cell receptor beta chains listed next were all sequenced from one sample in a study of spatial heterogeneity in lung cancer. TCRdb used MiXCR to reprocess the 5' RACE reads, holding one entry per CDR3 protein. The sample lists some 39,000 distinct CDR3 sequences, around 7% occurring once. This sample's time point: sample taken at primary tumor resection. Source: PBMCs, taken at surgery. These receptors were taken from a female donor with early-stage non-small cell lung cancer.

This clonotype came up many times. V and J are TRBV12-3 or TRBV12-4 and TRBJ2-1; 7 bases line up with TRBD1. The length of the CDR3 is 16 residues. After removal of 6 bases from V and 7 bases from J, the junction contained 15 bases not matched to a gene. The CDR3 bases are TGTGCCAGCAGCTCGACAGGGTTAGGGCCACTTAATGAGCAGTTCTTC. Translating it yields CASSSTGLGPLNEQFF.

This clonotype was seen many times. The chain couples TRBV12-3 or TRBV12-4 to TRBJ1-4; possibly TRBD1 for D (6 bases). The CDR3 runs 14 residues. With 6 bases removed from V and 3 bases from J, the gap between germline ends came to 11 bases. CDR3 region: CASRRGQPNEKLFF. CDR3 sequence (DNA): TGTGCCAGCAGGAGAGGACAGCCTAATGAAAAACTGTTTTTT.

The chain recombines TRBV20-1 with TRBJ2-3; no definite D call. The CDR3 spans 15 residues. The V gene's germline CDR1 is DFQATT and CDR2 SNEGSKA (reference sequence). V was shortened by 1 base and J by 4 bases, with 15 bases between the two germline ends. The CDR3 spells CSARVVQEHSDTQYF. In nucleotides, the CDR3 is TGCAGTGCTAGAGTAGTGCAGGAGCATTCAGATACGCAGTATTTT.

In this sample, this clonotype turned up a few times. The CDR3 loop reads CASSPPSLEAFF. DNA of the CDR3: TGTGCCAGCAGCCCACCGTCTCTGGAAGCTTTCTTT. This chain links TRBV4-2 with TRBJ1-1, with D hard to call. The germline CDR1 and CDR2 sequences are LGHNA and YNFKEQ. CDR3 length: 12 amino acids. The V end lost 4 bases, the J end lost 8 bases, and 11 bases lay between the germline ends.

This clonotype was counted between two and nine times. CDR3 coding DNA: TGTGCCAGCACCTCCGTCAACCAAGAGACCCAGTACTTC. Translation gives CASTSVNQETQYF. The gene calls are TRBV5-5 and TRBJ2-5; D is undetermined. The CDR3 contains 13 residues. The germline V and J ends were trimmed by 6 bases and 0 bases, with 9 bases remaining between them. Germline assignment: CDR1 SGHKS and CDR2 YYEKEE (reference sequence).

There are many counts of this clonotype. The chain uses TRBV10-1 and TRBJ2-2; tentatively, D is TRBD1 (5 bases). This CDR3 has 17 amino acids. V gave up 3 bases and J gave up 7 bases, with 21 bases separating them. Germline lookup yields CDR1 WNHNN and CDR2 SYGVQD (reference sequence). The CDR3, as DNA: TGCGCCAGCAGTGACCATCTCCGGGCAGGGTCTTTCGGGGAGCTGTTTTTT. Residues: CASSDHLRAGSFGELFF.

A few counts support this clonotype. V is TRBV5-5 and J is TRBJ2-5, with TRBD2 identical over 9 bases. Germline V lookup: CDR1 SGHKS, CDR2 YYEKEE (reference sequence). CDR3 length equals 16 residues. After removal of 4 bases from V and 4 bases from J, the junction contained 11 bases not matched to a gene. CDR3: CASSTHERGVAETQYF. CDR3 sequence (DNA): TGTGCCAGCAGCACGCACGAGCGGGGGGTTGCAGAGACCCAGTACTTC.

The chain recombines TRBV20-1 with TRBJ2-3; D possibly corresponds to TRBD2 (7 bases). Germline V gene sequence: CDR1 DFQATT, CDR2 SNEGSKA (reference sequence). Deletions cut 6 bases from V and 2 bases from J, with 21 bases between. The CDR3 runs 16 residues. CDR3 in amino acids: CSATTLAGAHTDTQYF. The CDR3 DNA reads as TGCAGTGCGACTACCCTCGCGGGGGCCCACACAGATACGCAGTATTTT.

This clonotype was seen a handful of times. The chain employs TRBV20-1 and TRBJ2-3, with TRBD1 matching 9 bases. This CDR3 spans 18 amino acids. J lost 2 bases, V lost 0 bases, and 12 bases had no gene match. Germline values: CDR1 DFQATT, CDR2 SNEGSKA (reference sequence). CDR3 in amino acids: CSARDERDREGFTDTQYF. Here the CDR3 DNA reads TGCAGTGCTAGAGATGAAAGGGACAGGGAGGGCTTCACAGATACGCAGTATTTT.

The chain combines TRBV5-1 with TRBJ1-1; D is uncertain. With 4 bases removed from V and 1 base from J, the gap between germline ends came to 14 bases. This CDR3 is built from 15 residues. The germline V gene has CDR1 SGHRS and CDR2 YFSETQ. The CDR3 loop is CASSPAMSQNTEAFF. The CDR3 DNA sequence: TGCGCCAGCAGCCCTGCCATGAGCCAGAACACTGAAGCTTTCTTT.

This clonotype appeared many times. The V gene is TRBV7-3, the J gene TRBJ2-3; tentatively, D is TRBD2 (5 bases). Trimming removed 5 bases from V and 2 bases from J, with 14 bases in between. CDR1 is SGHTA, CDR2 FQGTGA, per germline. The length of the CDR3 is 15 residues. CDR3 loop: CASSLGKGPTDTQYF. The CDR3 DNA is TGTGCCAGCAGCCTCGGGAAAGGCCCCACAGATACGCAGTATTTT.

Many counts were recorded for this clonotype. The rearrangement links TRBV4-3 to TRBJ2-1, with TRBD2 identical over 11 bases. Trimming took 1 base from V and 2 from J; bases not matched to a gene: 4. CDR3 length equals 17 residues. Looked up from germline, CDR1 is LGHNA and CDR2 is YSLEER. The chain's CDR3 is CASSQGFSGGAYNEQFF. CDR3 DNA sequence: TGCGCCAGCAGCCAAGGGTTTAGCGGGGGGGCCTACAATGAGCAGTTCTTC.

The J gene is TRBJ1-2, the V gene TRBV7-9; no reliable D call. V dropped 2 bases and J dropped 4 bases, with 14 bases sitting between them. Germline-derived CDR1 and CDR2 are SEHNR and FQNEAQ (reference sequence). The CDR3 is 15 amino acids. The CDR3 here is CASSLSEVLSYGYTF. In nucleotides, the CDR3 is TGTGCCAGCAGCTTATCCGAAGTCCTTAGCTATGGCTACACCTTC. The full variable domain, with the rest looked up from reference TRBV7-9 and TRBJ1-2, is DTGVSQNPRHKITKRGQNVTFRCDPISEHNRLYWYRQTLGQGPEFLTYFQNEAQLEKSRLLSDRFSAERPKGSFSTLEIQRTEQGDSAMYLCASSLSEVLSYGYTFGSGTRLTVV.

This clonotype was seen repeatedly, ten times or more. V and J are TRBV2 and TRBJ2-3, with TRBD1 identical over 10 bases. CDR3 size: 14 residues. CDR1 and CDR2 from the germline V gene are SNHLY and FYNNEI. Unmatched junction bases numbered 3, after V lost 5 bases and J lost 4 bases. CDR3 residues: CASSRDRGSDTQYF. Here the CDR3 DNA reads TGTGCCAGCAGTAGGGACAGGGGTTCAGATACGCAGTATTTT.

This clonotype appeared a few times. CDR3 bases: TGTGCCTGGAGTGTAAAAAGCGCTTCTGGGGCCAACGTCCTGACTTTC. Translation gives CAWSVKSASGANVLTF. The J gene is TRBJ2-6, the V gene TRBV30; D remains unclear. In germline, CDR1 is GTSNPN, CDR2 SVGIG (reference sequence). This CDR3 spans 16 amino acids. Trimming took off 0 bases at V and 1 base at J, with 10 bases between the two ends.

This chain uses TRBV10-3 with TRBJ1-2; possible D gene TRBD1, 5 bases. The CDR3 runs 14 residues. Deletions cut 4 bases from V and 8 bases from J, with 17 bases between. CDR1 is ENHRY and CDR2 is SYGVKD in the germline V gene. CDR3 sequence: CAISGAQGSTGYTF. CDR3 coding DNA: TGTGCCATCAGTGGGGCCCAGGGTTCGACAGGCTACACCTTC.

This clonotype appeared many times. The chain has TRBV2 and TRBJ2-3; either TRBD1 or TRBD2 may fit D (6 bases each). CDR3 size: 13 residues. The V gene's germline CDR1 is SNHLY and CDR2 FYNNEI. Trimming removed 7 bases at V and 1 base at J, with 9 bases between. The CDR3 reads CASKRGRTDTQYF. The DNA of the CDR3 is TGTGCCAGCAAACGGGGGCGCACAGATACGCAGTATTTT.